The sample holds one count of the clone carrying this T cell receptor (beta chain). Its antigen is unidentified. V lost 4 bases and J lost 6; bases outside the gene matches: 6. Germline V lookup: CDR1 SGHDT, CDR2 YYEEEE. CDR3 length: 15 residues. None of the participants with HIV were treated outside the United States. Cryopreserved PBMC samples of roughly 1-10 million cells were used for DNA extraction. Samples were assayed with immunoSEQ v3.0 at survey level. The study targeted roughly 35,000-50,000 T-cell genomes per sample in sequencing. Assay used: immunoSEQ multiplex PCR; TCRdb lists only in-frame clones, some missing. The table shows nearly 50,000 clones, with around four fifths occurring only once. This entry comes from a study of long-term antiretroviral therapy in people with HIV. Findings of the study overall: Clonal expansions arising prior to ART prevailed in the repertoire at every time point.

The source material was unsorted PBMCs, sampled 0.8 years after starting antiretroviral therapy. The sequence came from a woman aged 18 to 35 with HIV. The chain has TRBV5-6 and TRBJ2-7; 14 positions agree with TRBD2. The CDR3 DNA follows: TGTGCCAGCAGCATTGGACTAGCGGGAGGATCCGAGCAGTACTTC. This translates into CASSIGLAGGSEQYF.